These 24 T cell receptor beta chains were sequenced from one sample in a study of vaccination and CD4 T cells after COVID-19. Scientists ran DNA taken from cultured CD4+ T cells through the Oncomine TCR Beta short-read assay for sequencing. TCRdb passed the PCR reads through MiXCR, listing each CDR3 protein once. The table includes about 23,000 distinct CDR3 sequences, around two thirds detected once. Their cognate antigens are unknown. The treatment denotes: roughly 10-day PBMC culture with coronavirus spike peptide pools or control peptides (ViraFEST assay). This specimen was CD4+ T cells from blood, cultured in vitro, taken after SARS-CoV-2 vaccination. These receptor sequences come from a human donor who received a COVID-19 vaccine.

This clonotype was seen once. The chain is built from TRBV18 and TRBJ1-1, with D possibly matching TRBD1 (6 bases). V was pared by 6 bases and J by 3 bases, with 8 bases between. Germline V gene data show CDR1 as KGHSH and CDR2 as LQKENI. The CDR3 extends over 12 amino acids. The CDR3 DNA is TGTGCCAGCTCGGCAGGGGACACTGAAGCTTTCTTT. Its protein is CASSAGDTEAFF.

The chain employs TRBV12-3 or TRBV12-4 and TRBJ1-1; D is unresolved. V was cut by 1 base and J by 5 bases, with 5 bases left in between. CDR3 length equals 12 residues. The CDR3 sequence is CASSLGATEAFF. Written as DNA, the CDR3 is TGTGCCAGCAGTTTAGGGGCGACTGAAGCTTTCTTT.

This clonotype was picked up one time. This chain connects TRBV2 to TRBJ2-7; tentatively, D is TRBD1 (5 bases). V dropped 2 bases and J dropped 0 bases, with 8 bases sitting between them. The CDR3 has 14 residues. Germline V gene lookup returns CDR1 SNHLY and CDR2 FYNNEI. The CDR3 DNA reads as TGTGCCAGCAGTGAACAGGGAAGCTCCTACGAGCAGTACTTC. Encoded protein: CASSEQGSSYEQYF.

CDR3 sequence: CASSLNSGGGETQYF. The DNA of the CDR3 is TGTGCCAGCAGCTTAAATAGCGGGGGGGGAGAGACCCAGTACTTC. The V and J genes are TRBV6-1 and TRBJ2-5; 11 positions agree with TRBD2. Trimming took 6 bases from V and 4 from J; bases not matched to a gene: 7. The germline gives CDR1 MNHNS, CDR2 SASEGT. The CDR3 runs to 15 residues.

This clonotype was seen only a few times. The chain carries TRBV19 and TRBJ2-5; 8 positions agree with TRBD2. Germline V gene data show CDR1 as LNHDA and CDR2 as SQIVND (reference sequence). The V and J ends lost 11 bases and 1 base, in that order; junction bases with no gene match: 21. The CDR3 consists of 18 residues. CDR3 residues: CASGPNRSGVRRQETQYF. The DNA of the CDR3 is TGTGCCTCAGGGCCGAATCGTAGCGGGGTAAGGCGCCAAGAGACCCAGTACTTC.

This clonotype has just one count. The V and J genes are TRBV20-1 and TRBJ2-2; no clear D. CDR3 length equals 15 residues. V lost 0 bases to trimming and J lost 0 bases, with 8 bases between them. The germline V gene encodes CDR1 DFQATT and CDR2 SNEGSKA (reference sequence). The CDR3 DNA is TGCAGTGCTAGAGATATGGGCTCGAACACCGGGGAGCTGTTTTTT. This codes for CSARDMGSNTGELFF.

This sequence joins TRBV5-6 and TRBJ2-7; D is ambiguous. Trimming stripped 3 bases from V and 2 bases from J, with 9 bases between. The germline CDR1 and CDR2 sequences are SGHDT and YYEEEE. The CDR3 spans 13 residues. CDR3 coding DNA: TGTGCCAGCAGCTCGGACGTAACCTACGAGCAGTACTTC. Its protein is CASSSDVTYEQYF.

The chain joins TRBV20-1 to TRBJ1-6; tentative D call: TRBD1 (5 bases). Per the germline V gene, CDR1 is DFQATT and CDR2 is SNEGSKA (reference sequence). The length of the CDR3 is 15 residues. Trimming left V 3 bases short and J 7 bases short, with 16 bases between. This CDR3 reads CSARELREFNSPLHF. DNA for the CDR3: TGCAGTGCTAGGGAACTCAGGGAATTCAATTCACCCCTCCACTTT.

This clonotype showed up just a few times. V usage is TRBV20-1 and J usage is TRBJ2-5; the D is unclear. The CDR3 contains 12 residues. The V and J ends lost 1 base and 4 bases respectively, with 7 bases between them. CDR1 DFQATT and CDR2 SNEGSKA come from the germline V gene (reference sequence). CDR3 residues: CSARASLETQYF. For the CDR3, the DNA is TGCAGTGCTAGAGCTTCTTTAGAGACCCAGTACTTC.

The V and J genes are TRBV29-1 and TRBJ2-3; D not certain. The CDR3 has 12 amino acids. The V gene's germline CDR1 is SQVTM and CDR2 ANQGSEA. The V and J ends lost 5 bases and 4 bases respectively, with 10 bases between them. CDR3 sequence (DNA): TGCAGCGTTCGCTGGACGGCAGATACGCAGTATTTT. It yields the protein CSVRWTADTQYF.

This clonotype showed up just a few times. The V call is TRBV6-5, the J call TRBJ2-7; D ambiguous. The CDR3 runs 14 residues. Germline-derived CDR1 and CDR2 are MNHEY and SVGAGI. Trimming took 3 bases from V and 7 from J, leaving 16 bases between them. This CDR3 reads CASSYYAARGEQYF. The CDR3 nucleotides read TGTGCCAGCAGTTATTATGCGGCTCGTGGAGAGCAGTACTTC.

CDR3 nucleotides: TGCAGTGCAAGGGGGCCAGGTGAAAAACTGTTTTTT. Translating it yields CSARGPGEKLFF. V is TRBV20-1 and J is TRBJ1-4; 7 positions match TRBD1. V lost 6 bases to trimming and J lost 7 bases; unmatched junction nucleotides: 5. This CDR3 is built from 12 residues. Germline lookup yields CDR1 DFQATT and CDR2 SNEGSKA (reference sequence).

The chain couples TRBV10-1 to TRBJ1-5, with a weak D call TRBD1 (5 bases). The germline gives CDR1 WNHNN, CDR2 SYGVQD (reference sequence). Trimming cost V 5 bases and J 5 bases, with 10 bases left between them. The CDR3 has 13 residues. CDR3 in amino acids: CASSPGYDQPQHF. The CDR3 DNA follows: TGCGCCAGCAGTCCAGGGTACGATCAGCCCCAGCATTTT.

This chain connects TRBV7-2 to TRBJ1-5; TRBD1 aligns across 9 bases. CDR3 length: 15 residues. V lost 2 bases and J lost 5; bases outside the gene matches: 4. Germline-derived CDR1 and CDR2 are SGHTA and FQGNSA. Written as DNA, the CDR3 is TGTGCCAGCAGCTTAACAGGGGGCAAGTATCAGCCCCAGCATTTT. This sequence encodes CASSLTGGKYQPQHF.

The chain links TRBV20-1 to TRBJ2-5; TRBD2 is a possible D gene (6 bases). The CDR3 extends over 15 amino acids. V lost 2 bases to trimming and J lost 4 bases, with 17 bases between them. Germline lookup yields CDR1 DFQATT and CDR2 SNEGSKA (reference sequence). Here the CDR3 reads CSARPRQGGRETQYF. The CDR3 DNA sequence: TGCAGTGCTAGACCCAGGCAGGGAGGTCGAGAGACCCAGTACTTC.

V usage is TRBV6-2 or TRBV6-3 and J usage is TRBJ1-5; D is unclear. Germline CDR1 reads MNHEY; CDR2 reads SVGEGT. Trimming shortened V by 2 bases and J by 0 bases, and 14 bases separated the two germline ends. The CDR3 spans 17 residues. CDR3: CASSYINTGDSNQPQHF. CDR3 bases: TGTGCCAGCAGTTACATTAACACCGGAGATAGCAATCAGCCCCAGCATTTT.

This rearrangement joins TRBV25-1 to TRBJ1-3, with D uncertain. Germline V gene data show CDR1 as MGHDK and CDR2 as SYGVNS. The CDR3 is 12 amino acids. V lost 4 bases and J lost 7, with 8 bases in between. CDR3 nucleotide sequence: TGTGCCAGCAGTGTTTTGGGGAACACCATATATTTT. Translated, it gives CASSVLGNTIYF.

This clonotype has only a few counts. The CDR3 here is CASSLDGGRGDTQYF. CDR3 DNA sequence: TGTGCCAGCAGCTTAGACGGGGGGCGAGGAGATACGCAGTATTTT. This chain links TRBV7-2 with TRBJ2-3, with D possibly being TRBD2 (7 bases). The CDR3 runs 15 residues. Germline V lookup: CDR1 SGHTA, CDR2 FQGNSA. V dropped 1 base and J dropped 5 bases, with 13 bases sitting between them.

This clonotype is medium-sized within its sample. The V and J genes are TRBV2 and TRBJ1-3, with D tentatively TRBD1 (5 bases). Germline V CDR1 and CDR2: SNHLY, FYNNEI. CDR3 length: 16 residues. The V end was cut by 6 bases, the J end by 0 bases, with 15 bases between. CDR3 sequence: CASSLFGGSSGNTIYF. The DNA for the CDR3 is TGTGCCAGCAGCCTATTCGGGGGTAGCTCTGGAAACACCATATATTTT.

This clonotype was seen more than once but under ten times. The V call is TRBV20-1, the J call TRBJ2-5, with TRBD2 matching 8 bases. The CDR3 totals 13 residues. The J segment lost 6 bases and the V segment lost 6 bases, leaving 9 bases of the junction unmatched. Germline-derived CDR1 and CDR2 are DFQATT and SNEGSKA (reference sequence). The CDR3 sequence: CSASSGGAKTQYF. The DNA of the CDR3 is TGCAGTGCCTCTTCCGGGGGGGCGAAGACCCAGTACTTC.

This clonotype has just a few counts. This chain links TRBV7-6 with TRBJ1-3; possibly TRBD1 for D (5 bases). V was cut by 5 bases and J by 4 bases, with 21 bases left in between. This CDR3 contains 17 residues. Germline lookup yields CDR1 SGHVS and CDR2 FNYEAQ. CDR3 DNA sequence: TGTGCCAGCAGCAAGAGGGGTCGCAGGGCGGAGGGAAACACCATATATTTT. This sequence encodes CASSKRGRRAEGNTIYF.

The V gene is TRBV6-4, the J gene TRBJ2-7; D ambiguous. V was clipped by 4 bases and J by 6 bases, with 16 bases between them. The CDR3 length is 14 residues. Germline CDR1 and CDR2: MRHNA and SNTAGT. The CDR3 protein is CASSADLLASEQYF. CDR3 nucleotide sequence: TGTGCCAGCAGTGCCGACCTATTGGCGTCCGAGCAGTACTTC.

The chain has TRBV20-1 and TRBJ1-6; D possibly corresponds to TRBD1 (6 bases). V lost 3 bases and J lost 6, with 15 bases in between. Per germline, CDR1 DFQATT and CDR2 SNEGSKA (reference sequence). This CDR3 comprises 15 residues. The chain's CDR3 is CSAREGGDPNSPLHF. The CDR3 nucleotides are TGCAGTGCTAGGGAGGGGGGGGATCCTAATTCACCCCTCCACTTT.

The gene calls are TRBV7-6 and TRBJ1-5, with D hard to call. V lost 4 bases and J 3 bases, leaving 7 bases between the germline ends. Germline V gives CDR1 SGHVS, CDR2 FNYEAQ. There are 13 residues in the CDR3. CDR3 DNA: TGTGCCAGCAGCTCGATCCCCAATCAGCCCCAGCATTTT. Residues: CASSSIPNQPQHF.